This is a list of T cell receptor beta chains from one sample in a study of OX40 agonist ivuxolimab in advanced cancers. Profiling relied on immunoSEQ multiplex PCR, and the TCRdb table lists in-frame clones only, not all of them. This sample has some 74,000 clones, with less than 95% found just once. Material: CD4+ or CD8+ T cells sorted from blood, obtained in a trial of the OX40 agonist ivuxolimab. These receptors all come from an adult with an advanced solid tumor such as melanoma, head and neck, liver or kidney cancer. Both conserved end residues are part of each CDR3. D genes are given only for firm matches. Size tells how often a clone was seen (once, few, many) or the class of an expanded clone, and some rows leave it out.

size	D	J	V	DNA	CDR3
NA	NA	TRBJ1-3	TRBV5-4	TGTGCCAGCAGCTTGACAGGGAACTCTGGAAACACCATATATTTT	CASSLTGNSGNTIYF
NA	TRBD1	TRBJ1-2	TRBV18	TGTGCCAGCTCGCCCTCCGGACAGGGGGCTCTTGGCTACACCTTC	CASSPSGQGALGYTF
NA	NA	TRBJ1-5	TRBV6-1	TGTGCCAGCAGCCTTCCTTGGGGCATTCAGCCCCAGCATTTT	CASSLPWGIQPQHF
NA	NA	TRBJ2-3	TRBV29-1	TGCAGCGTTGATGTGGGGGCCAGAGATACGCAGTATTTT	CSVDVGARDTQYF
once	NA	TRBJ1-1	TRBV27	TGTGCCACTGGAGGCCTGAACACTGAAGCTTTCTTT	CATGGLNTEAFF
NA	TRBD1	TRBJ2-7	TRBV5-1	TGCGCCAGCAGCCGGAGGACAGGGGGTATTATGTACGAGCAGTACTTC	CASSRRTGGIMYEQYF
NA	NA	TRBJ2-1	TRBV11-2	TGTGCCAGCAGCCGGACTGTAAACAATGAGCAGTTCTTC	CASSRTVNNEQFF
NA	NA	TRBJ2-3	TRBV6-4	TGTGCCAGCAGTGACTCTGAGGGTAGCACAGATACGCAGTATTTT	CASSDSEGSTDTQYF
NA	NA	TRBJ1-2	TRBV6-5	TGTGCCAGCAGTTACGGCACAGGTGGGGCGCTATATGGCTACACCTTC	CASSYGTGGALYGYTF
NA	NA	TRBJ2-5	TRBV19	TGTGCCAGTAGTATTCAGGGAGAGACCCAGTACTTC	CASSIQGETQYF
NA	NA	TRBJ1-4	TRBV4-1	TGCGCCAGCAGCCTCACCCCAGGGGCGGGGGGAGAAAAACTGTTTTTT	CASSLTPGAGGEKLFF
NA	NA	TRBJ1-6	TRBV18	TGTGCCAGCTCCCCCTCCCTAGGACGAAATTCACCCCTCCACTTT	CASSPSLGRNSPLHF
NA	NA	TRBJ1-4	TRBV4-1	TGCGCCAGCAGCCAAGGCCAGGGTTCTAATGAAAAACTGTTTTTT	CASSQGQGSNEKLFF
NA	NA	TRBJ1-3	TRBV28	TGTGCCAGCAGTTTATCCTCCGGTTGGGGGCTCGGAAACACCATATATTTT	CASSLSSGWGLGNTIYF
NA	TRBD2	TRBJ2-5	TRBV6-1	TGTGCCAGCAGTGAAGCTCTAACCTCGGGGGGAGGAGAGACCCAGTACTTC	CASSEALTSGGGETQYF
NA	NA	TRBJ1-5	TRBV19	TGTGCCAGTAGTCCAATGGGGGGAGGGATCAATCAGCCCCAGCATTTT	CASSPMGGGINQPQHF
NA	NA	TRBJ2-3	TRBV9	TGTGCCAGCAGCGTAGAGGGGGGGGCTCGCCTAGATACGCAGTATTTT	CASSVEGGARLDTQYF
NA	NA	TRBJ1-1	TRBV11-2	TGTGCCAGCGCAGGCTTGGTGAACACTGAAGCTTTCTTT	CASAGLVNTEAFF
NA	NA	TRBJ2-5	TRBV7-2	TGTGCCAGCAGCTTAGGGCCTAGCGCAGAGACCCAGTACTTC	CASSLGPSAETQYF
NA	NA	TRBJ2-1	TRBV11-1	TGTGCCAGCAGCTTTAGCGGCCCAGCCTACAATGAGCAGTTCTTC	CASSFSGPAYNEQFF
NA	TRBD1	TRBJ1-2	TRBV6-1	TGTGCCAGCAGTGAAGCGCAGGGCAGGGGGCCGGAGTTATATGGCTACACCTTC	CASSEAQGRGPELYGYTF
NA	TRBD2	TRBJ2-1	TRBV5-1	TGCGCCAGCAGCTTGCTTCTAGCGGGGGCCGCATCCTACAATGAGCAGTTCTTC	CASSLLLAGAASYNEQFF
NA	NA	TRBJ1-5	TRBV19	TGTGCCAGTACCCTAACCCAGGGCCAGCCCCAGCATTTT	CASTLTQGQPQHF
NA	TRBD1	TRBJ2-2	TRBV18	TGTGCCAGCTCAACCGGGACAGAAGGCGGGGAGCTGTTTTTT	CASSTGTEGGELFF
NA	TRBD1	TRBJ1-2	TRBV6-5	TGTGCCAGCAGCAGGGACAGGGGTGGCTACACCTTC	CASSRDRGGYTF